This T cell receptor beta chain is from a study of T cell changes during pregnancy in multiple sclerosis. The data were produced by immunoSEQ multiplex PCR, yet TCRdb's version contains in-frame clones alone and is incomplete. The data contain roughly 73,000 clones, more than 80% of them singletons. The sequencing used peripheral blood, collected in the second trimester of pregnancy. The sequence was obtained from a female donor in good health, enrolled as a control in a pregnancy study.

This CDR3 is CASRLYEAGEDTQYF. CDR3 bases: TGTGCAAGTCGCTTATATGAGGCGGGGGAAGATACGCAGTATTTT. The chain combines TRBV12-2 with TRBJ2-3; the DNA was not used to check the table's D call, TRBD2. TRBV12-2 is a documented pseudogene. This CDR3 spans 15 amino acids.